This TCR beta chain was captured by sequencing in a study of CD8 T cells in Susac syndrome. Random hexamers were used to reverse transcribe an amount of roughly 0.5 to 1 ug RNA. The authors amplified TCR beta CDR3 across 54 Vbeta and 13 Jbeta using immunoSEQ multiplex PCR. From the immunoSEQ multiplex PCR reads, TCRdb called clonotypes with MiXCR, one entry per CDR3 protein. This table has around 150,000 distinct CDR3 sequences, roughly 94% appearing once. The germline CDR1 and CDR2 sequences are SGHTA and FQGNSA. The CDR3 length is 14 residues. The trim removed 5 bases at V and 7 bases at J, leaving 8 bases unmatched.

The rearrangement joins TRBV7-2 to TRBJ1-5, with TRBD1 matching 7 bases. This TCR derives from a human donor with multiple sclerosis. Sequencing used CD4+ T cells from PBMCs. The CDR3 is CASSITGVGQPQHF. The CDR3 DNA reads as TGTGCCAGCAGCATAACAGGGGTAGGCCAGCCCCAGCATTTT. Variable domain in full (rest from reference TRBV7-2 and TRBJ1-5): GAGVSQSPSNKVTEKGKDVELRCDPISGHTALYWYRQSLGQGLEFLIYFQGNSAPDKSGLPSDRFSAERTGGSVSTLTIQRTQQEDSAVYLCASSITGVGQPQHFGDGTRLSIL.